Included here is one TCR beta chain sequence, with context. The target antigen is unknown. Germline trimming cut 0 bases from V and 4 bases from J; bases unmatched to any gene: 4. The germline V gene has CDR1 LGHNA and CDR2 YSLEER. This CDR3 has 15 residues. The sample belongs to a study of beta chain features in type 1 diabetes. Study overall: The number of sorted cells examined across all samples was some 100 million. The study, taken as a whole, reports: All four CD4+ subsets from Type 1 diabetes patients carried moderately but significantly shorter TCRB CDR3s.

The authors reverse transcribed all of the isolated RNA, so sequencing captured expressed TCRB transcripts. Measured with immunoSEQ multiplex PCR; TCRdb has only the in-frame clones, and not every one. The sample has hundreds of thousands of clones, roughly an eighth seen once. The sequence derives from a man aged 18 to 29 with type 1 diabetes. V gene TRBV4-3 combines with J gene TRBJ1-2, with 8 bases that match TRBD1. Sequencing was done on a sample of naive CD4+ T cells from blood. The DNA of the CDR3 is TGCGCCAGCAGCCAAGATTCCGACAGGGGCTATGGCTACACCTTC. The encoded protein is CASSQDSDRGYGYTF.